The 4 T cell receptor beta chains below all came from one sample that was sequenced in a study of T cells in Graves' hyperthyroidism and ophthalmopathy. Template material for amplifying TCR beta CDR3 regions consisted of RNA transcripts. The HTBI primer set drove a first-round RT-PCR of the TCR CDR3. TCRdb reprocessed the multiplex PCR reads with MiXCR, giving one entry per CDR3 protein. The sample yields about 400,000 distinct CDR3 sequences, roughly 14% seen once. What was sequenced was blood. These receptors were collected from a man aged 18 to 35 with Graves' ophthalmopathy.

The chain combines TRBV6-5 with TRBJ1-2; D remains ambiguous. Germline V CDR1 and CDR2: MNHEY, SVGAGI. This CDR3 comprises 16 residues. V dropped 0 bases and J dropped 4 bases, with 15 bases sitting between them. The CDR3 coding sequence is TGTGCCAGCAGTTACTCGAACCCGGGGTTTCGCTATGGCTACACCTTC. This codes for CASSYSNPGFRYGYTF.

This clonotype was detected many times. This chain joins TRBV12-3 or TRBV12-4 and TRBJ1-2; D is ambiguous. V dropped 3 bases and J dropped 3 bases, with 8 bases sitting between them. This CDR3 contains 13 residues. CDR3 protein: CASSLMVDYGYTF. For the CDR3, the DNA is TGTGCCAGCAGTTTGATGGTTGACTATGGCTACACCTTC.

The chain links TRBV18 to TRBJ2-3; weak D call: TRBD2 (6 bases). Germline values: CDR1 KGHSH, CDR2 LQKENI. The CDR3 has 17 amino acids. V gave up 0 bases and J gave up 4 bases, with 17 bases separating them. The CDR3 DNA reads as TGTGCCAGCTCACCACCTAGCGGAGGGGACGGTGCAGATACGCAGTATTTT. This gives the protein CASSPPSGGDGADTQYF.

This clonotype has a count of ten or more. The chain employs TRBV2 and TRBJ2-5; perhaps TRBD2 as D (5 bases). The CDR3 runs 14 residues. Trimming removed 7 bases from V and 2 bases from J, with 14 bases in between. Germline V CDR1 and CDR2: SNHLY, FYNNEI. The CDR3 loop is CASKSGRRQETQYF. CDR3 nucleotides: TGTGCCAGCAAGAGCGGTCGGCGGCAAGAGACCCAGTACTTC.